Below, 8 T cell receptor beta chains from the same sample are listed, as sequenced in a study of control samples from healthy donors and cancer patients. Sequencing was performed with immunoSEQ multiplex PCR; in TCRdb, only in-frame clones are kept and a portion is missing. The data show around 130,000 clones, roughly 95% seen once. Input material: blood. The receptors stem from a man aged 25-45 years in good health.

The chain combines TRBV4-3 with TRBJ1-1; the match to TRBD1 covers 7 bases. CDR3 length: 15 residues. Looked up from germline, CDR1 is LGHNA and CDR2 is YSLEER. V was clipped by 3 bases and J by 4 bases; unmatched bases: 8. The CDR3 loop is CASSQRLQGSTEAFF. As DNA, the CDR3 is TGCGCCAGCAGCCAGCGCCTACAGGGGAGCACTGAAGCTTTCTTT.

CDR3 amino acids: CASSEPDRVHGYTF. DNA for the CDR3: TGTGCCAGCAGTGAGCCAGACAGGGTCCATGGCTACACCTTC. This sequence joins TRBV25-1 and TRBJ1-2, with 7 bases that match TRBD1. The germline V gene has CDR1 MGHDK and CDR2 SYGVNS. With V trimmed by 3 bases and J by 6 bases, 7 bases remained unmatched. The CDR3 runs 14 residues.

The CDR3 region has the DNA TGCGCCAGCACTCGATCGGACGGTCCGGTAAAAGAGACCCAGTACTTC. Translation: CASTRSDGPVKETQYF. The rearrangement links TRBV10-1 to TRBJ2-5; D remains unclear. The CDR3 is made up of 16 amino acids. The V end lost 7 bases, the J end lost 3 bases, and 21 bases lay between the germline ends. Germline V gene data show CDR1 as WNHNN and CDR2 as SYGVQD (reference sequence).

This rearrangement joins TRBV30 to TRBJ2-1; 7 bases match TRBD1. Germline V gene sequence: CDR1 GTSNPN, CDR2 SVGIG (reference sequence). V lost 4 bases to trimming and J lost 7 bases; unmatched junction nucleotides: 7. The CDR3 consists of 13 residues. The CDR3 DNA sequence: TGTGCCTGGACGGAGACAGGGATAAATGAGCAGTTCTTC. This gives the protein CAWTETGINEQFF.

This chain links TRBV4-2 with TRBJ2-3; 11 bases are a match to TRBD2. J lost 5 bases, V lost 0 bases, and 7 bases had no gene match. The CDR3 is 17 amino acids. The germline CDR1 and CDR2 sequences are LGHNA and YNFKEQ. The CDR3: CASSQDLTSGVKDTQYF. The DNA for the CDR3 is TGTGCCAGCAGCCAAGATCTGACTAGCGGGGTGAAAGATACGCAGTATTTT.

The chain carries TRBV28 and TRBJ1-2; no clear D gene. This CDR3 is built from 13 residues. CDR1 is MDHEN and CDR2 is SYDVKM in the germline V gene. Deletions cut 2 bases from V and 6 bases from J, with 10 bases between. The CDR3 here is CASSLGGLDGYTF. In nucleotides, the CDR3 is TGTGCCAGCAGTTTAGGAGGTTTGGATGGCTACACCTTC.

The chain has TRBV3-1 (or the pseudogene TRBV3-2) and TRBJ2-7; 10 bases map to TRBD2. J lost 0 bases, V lost 1 base, and 3 bases had no gene match. CDR1 and CDR2 from the germline V gene are LGHDT and YNNKEL (reference sequence). The length of the CDR3 is 16 residues. The CDR3: CASSQALAGASYEQYF. CDR3 nucleotides: TGTGCCAGCAGCCAAGCGCTAGCGGGGGCCTCCTACGAGCAGTACTTC.

The V and J genes are TRBV4-1 and TRBJ2-3, with 10 bases lining up with TRBD2. The CDR3 runs 18 residues. The germline gives CDR1 MGHRA, CDR2 YSYEKL. V shed 0 bases and J 4 bases; nucleotides not matched to a gene: 10. DNA for the CDR3: TGCGCCAGCAGCCAAGATTTGGGAAGCGGGGGGGCGGCAGATACGCAGTATTTT. Translation: CASSQDLGSGGAADTQYF.